This T cell receptor beta chain stems from a study of cytomegalovirus exposure and HLA in healthy donors. For the study at large: An earlier analysis identified more than 90 million unique TCR beta sequences in approximately 190 million T cells. Study-wide points: TCR beta sequences numbering roughly 16,000 were associated with HLA alleles at 0.05 false discovery rate in a later analysis. There was a cluster of highly shared sequence variants that was likely a sequencing artifact. It was taken for granted in presence/absence analyses that sequencing depth across donors was roughly uniform.

In the case of this clone: Its target is not known.

V was trimmed by 0 bases and J by 0 bases, leaving 7 bases between them. The CDR3 contains 15 residues. Germline V gene lookup returns CDR1 SGDLS and CDR2 YYNGEE. The PCR contained 60 Vbeta and 13 Jbeta primers. Measured with immunoSEQ multiplex PCR; TCRdb has only the in-frame clones, and not every one. The data hold more than 100,000 clones, with 75% to 85% observed a single time. The sample taken for sequencing was PBMCs. This chain links TRBV9 with TRBJ1-3; no definite D call. This TCR came from a female donor in good health and CMV-seropositive. The CDR3 spells CASSVEGVSGNTIYF. As DNA, the CDR3 is TGTGCCAGCAGCGTAGAGGGAGTCTCTGGAAACACCATATATTTT. Full variable domain (remainder filled in from reference TRBV9 and TRBJ1-3): DSGVTQTPKHLITATGQRVTLRCSPRSGDLSVYWYQQSLDQGLQFLIQYYNGEERAKGNILERFSAQQFPDLHSELNLSSLELGDSALYFCASSVEGVSGNTIYFGEGSWLTVV.